Described below is a single T cell receptor beta chain sequence and its context. Its target is unknown. Trimming removed 4 bases from V and 3 bases from J; junction bases left unmatched: 4. The CDR3 has 13 residues. CDR1 is SQVTM and CDR2 is ANQGSEA in the germline V gene. In TCRdb, the reads were re-called with MiXCR into one record per CDR3 protein. Among nearly 650,000 distinct CDR3 sequences listed, about 24% were seen once. This sample stems from a study of T cell repertoires in cytomegalovirus infection. Study-wide background: Public TCR beta signatures provided an indication of both CMV infection and a matching HLA type.

Study-level findings and limits: CMV-specific HLA-C-restricted TCR beta clonotypes dominated the ex vivo response. Summed frequency of shared TCR beta families picked out CMV carriers who also had the relevant HLA.

J is TRBJ2-7 and V is TRBV29-1; 9 bases are a match to TRBD1. The receptor's source is a human donor in good health (CMV status not recorded). Some clones in this sample may be carry-over from other donors' samples. Specimen: CD8+ T cells from PBMCs. DNA of the CDR3: TGCAGCGTTGGACAGGGGGTTGACTACGAGCAGTACTTC. Its protein is CSVGQGVDYEQYF.